The 2 T cell receptor beta chains below come from one sample, sequenced in a study of blood T cells in healthy people across ages. The second PCR ran about 6 to 12 cycles with a sample-barcoded 5' primer and J-beta primers. One entry per CDR3 protein results from TCRdb running MiXCR on the 5' RACE reads. This table has about a million distinct CDR3 sequences, roughly two fifths appearing once. Sequencing input: blood. The receptor source for this set is a man aged 18 to 30 in good health.

V and J are TRBV6-4 and TRBJ2-3; 9 nucleotides match TRBD2. V was clipped by 2 bases and J by 3 bases; unmatched bases: 6. Per the germline V gene, CDR1 is MRHNA and CDR2 is SNTAGT. The CDR3 runs to 16 residues. The CDR3 nucleotides read TGTGCCAGCAGTGACCGGGCGGGGGGGCCGACAGATACGCAGTATTTT. Translation gives CASSDRAGGPTDTQYF.

The rearrangement links TRBV9 to TRBJ2-2, with 12 bases aligning to TRBD1. The CDR3 is 17 amino acids. Germline-derived CDR1 and CDR2 are SGDLS and YYNGEE. V dropped 3 bases and J dropped 5; count of bases not matched to a gene: 8. The CDR3 sequence: CASSAPGTGGLTGELFF. The CDR3 DNA sequence: TGTGCCAGCAGCGCCCCCGGGACAGGGGGCTTAACCGGGGAGCTGTTTTTT.